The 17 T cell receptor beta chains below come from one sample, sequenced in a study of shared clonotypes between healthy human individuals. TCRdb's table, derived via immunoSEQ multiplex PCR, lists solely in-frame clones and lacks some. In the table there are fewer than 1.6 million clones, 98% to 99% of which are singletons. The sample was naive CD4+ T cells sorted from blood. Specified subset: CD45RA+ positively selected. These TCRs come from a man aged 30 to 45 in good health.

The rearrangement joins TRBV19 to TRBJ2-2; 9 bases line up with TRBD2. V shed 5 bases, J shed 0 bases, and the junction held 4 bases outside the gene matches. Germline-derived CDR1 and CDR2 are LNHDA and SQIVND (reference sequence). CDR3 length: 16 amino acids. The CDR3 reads CASSRPSGTNTGELFF. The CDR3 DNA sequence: TGTGCCAGTAGTCGGCCTAGCGGGACGAACACCGGGGAGCTGTTTTTT.

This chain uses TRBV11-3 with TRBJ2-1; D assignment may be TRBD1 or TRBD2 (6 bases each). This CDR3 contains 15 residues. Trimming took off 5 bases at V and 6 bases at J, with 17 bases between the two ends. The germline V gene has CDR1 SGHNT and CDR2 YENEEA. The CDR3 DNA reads TGTGCCAGCAGCCCCGAGGGGGGTTTTGGCAATGAGCAGTTCTTC. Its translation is CASSPEGGFGNEQFF.

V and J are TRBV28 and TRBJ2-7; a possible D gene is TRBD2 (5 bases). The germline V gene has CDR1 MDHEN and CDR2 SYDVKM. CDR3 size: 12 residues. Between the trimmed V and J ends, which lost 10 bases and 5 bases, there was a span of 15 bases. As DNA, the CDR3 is TGTGCCACTAGGGCTAGCATCGACGAGCAGTACTTC. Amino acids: CATRASIDEQYF.

In DNA form, the CDR3 reads TGTGCCAGCAGTTTAAATCCACTTTCTCGCTATGGCTACACCTTC. It yields the protein CASSLNPLSRYGYTF. The chain couples TRBV28 to TRBJ1-2; no reliable D call. CDR3 length: 15 amino acids. Per germline, CDR1 MDHEN and CDR2 SYDVKM. The ends were cut back, 2 bases at V and 4 bases at J, with 14 bases in the middle.

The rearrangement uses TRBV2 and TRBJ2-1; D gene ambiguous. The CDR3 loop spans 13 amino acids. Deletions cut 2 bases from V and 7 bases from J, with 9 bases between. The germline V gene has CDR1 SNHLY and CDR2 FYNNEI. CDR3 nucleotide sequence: TGTGCCAGCAGTGAAATTATTAGGAATGAGCAGTTCTTC. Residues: CASSEIIRNEQFF.

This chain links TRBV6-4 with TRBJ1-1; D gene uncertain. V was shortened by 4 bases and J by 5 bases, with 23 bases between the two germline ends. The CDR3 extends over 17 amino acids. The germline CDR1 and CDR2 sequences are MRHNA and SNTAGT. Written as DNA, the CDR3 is TGTGCCAGCAGTGCAGAGTCTTTTCCCTTGGTTGGGACTGAAGCTTTCTTT. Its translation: CASSAESFPLVGTEAFF.

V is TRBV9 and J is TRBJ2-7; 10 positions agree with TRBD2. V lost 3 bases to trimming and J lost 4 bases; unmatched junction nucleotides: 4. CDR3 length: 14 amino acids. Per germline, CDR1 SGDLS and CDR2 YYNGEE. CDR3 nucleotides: TGTGCCAGCAGCGAGGGGACTAGCGTATACGAGCAGTACTTC. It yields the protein CASSEGTSVYEQYF.

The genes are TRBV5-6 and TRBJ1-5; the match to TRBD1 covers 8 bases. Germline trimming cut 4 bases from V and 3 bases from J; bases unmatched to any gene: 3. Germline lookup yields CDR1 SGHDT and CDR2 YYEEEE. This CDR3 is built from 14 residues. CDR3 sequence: CASSQDRVNQPQHF. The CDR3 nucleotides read TGTGCCAGCAGCCAGGACAGGGTCAATCAGCCCCAGCATTTT.

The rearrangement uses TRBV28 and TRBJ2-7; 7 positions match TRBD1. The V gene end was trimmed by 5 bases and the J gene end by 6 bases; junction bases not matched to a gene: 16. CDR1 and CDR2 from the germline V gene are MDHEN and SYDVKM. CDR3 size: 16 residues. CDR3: CASSKQGIIAPGEQYF. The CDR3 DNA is TGTGCCAGCAGTAAACAGGGGATTATTGCCCCGGGCGAGCAGTACTTC.

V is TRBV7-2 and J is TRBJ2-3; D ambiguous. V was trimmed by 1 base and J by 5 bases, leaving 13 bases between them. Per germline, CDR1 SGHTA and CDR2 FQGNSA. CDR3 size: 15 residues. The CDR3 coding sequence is TGTGCCAGCAGCTTAGTCTTCGCTCTAGGAGATACGCAGTATTTT. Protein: CASSLVFALGDTQYF.

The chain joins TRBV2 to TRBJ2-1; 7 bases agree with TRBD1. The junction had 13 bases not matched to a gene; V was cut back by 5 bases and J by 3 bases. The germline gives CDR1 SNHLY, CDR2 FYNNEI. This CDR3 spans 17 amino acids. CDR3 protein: CASSPPLDRAFYNEQFF. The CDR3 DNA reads TGTGCCAGCAGTCCACCTCTAGACAGGGCTTTCTACAATGAGCAGTTCTTC.

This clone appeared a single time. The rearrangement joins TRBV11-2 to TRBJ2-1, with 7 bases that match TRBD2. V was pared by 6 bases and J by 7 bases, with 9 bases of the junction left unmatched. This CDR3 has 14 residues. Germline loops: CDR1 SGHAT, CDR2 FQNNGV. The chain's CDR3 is CASRSPGRPNEQFF. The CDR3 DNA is TGTGCCAGCAGATCACCCGGGAGGCCTAATGAGCAGTTCTTC.

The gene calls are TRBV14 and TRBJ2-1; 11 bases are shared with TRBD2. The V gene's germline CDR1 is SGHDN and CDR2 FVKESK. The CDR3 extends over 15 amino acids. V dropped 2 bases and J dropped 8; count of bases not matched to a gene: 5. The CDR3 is CASSQTSGRRYEQFF. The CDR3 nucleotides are TGTGCCAGCAGCCAAACTAGCGGGAGACGCTATGAGCAGTTCTTC. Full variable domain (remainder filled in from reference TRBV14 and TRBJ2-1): EAGVTQFPSHSVIEKGQTVTLRCDPISGHDNLYWYRRVMGKEIKFLLHFVKESKQDESGMPNNRFLAERTGGTYSTLKVQPAELEDSGVYFCASSQTSGRRYEQFFGPGTRLTVL.

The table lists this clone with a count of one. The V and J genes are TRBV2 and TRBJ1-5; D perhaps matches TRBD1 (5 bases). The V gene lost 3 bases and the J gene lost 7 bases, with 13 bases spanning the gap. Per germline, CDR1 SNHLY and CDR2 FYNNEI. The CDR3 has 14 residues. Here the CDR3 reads CASSEVGPGQPQHF. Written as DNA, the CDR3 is TGTGCCAGCAGTGAGGTAGGGCCAGGGCAGCCCCAGCATTTT. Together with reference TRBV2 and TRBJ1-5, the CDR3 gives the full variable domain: EPEVTQTPSHQVTQMGQEVILRCVPISNHLYFYWYRQILGQKVEFLVSFYNNEISEKSEIFDDQFSVERPDGSNFTLKIRSTKLEDSAMYFCASSEVGPGQPQHFGDGTRLSIL.

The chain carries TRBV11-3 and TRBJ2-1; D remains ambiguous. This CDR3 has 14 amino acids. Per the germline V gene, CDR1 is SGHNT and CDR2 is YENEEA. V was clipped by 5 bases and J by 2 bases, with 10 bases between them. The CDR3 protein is CASSREAAYNEQFF. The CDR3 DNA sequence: TGTGCCAGCAGCCGAGAGGCAGCCTACAATGAGCAGTTCTTC.

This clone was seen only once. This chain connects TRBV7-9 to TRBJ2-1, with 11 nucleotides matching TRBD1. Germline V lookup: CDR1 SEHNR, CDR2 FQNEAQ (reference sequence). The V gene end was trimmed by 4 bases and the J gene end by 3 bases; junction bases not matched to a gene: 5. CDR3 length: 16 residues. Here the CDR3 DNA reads TGTGCCAGCAGCTCCCTGGGACAGGGGGACTACAATGAGCAGTTCTTC. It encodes CASSSLGQGDYNEQFF.

The CDR3 region is CASRARQGTYQETQYF. DNA for the CDR3: TGTGCCAGCAGAGCCAGACAGGGAACGTACCAAGAGACCCAGTACTTC. The J gene is TRBJ2-5, the V gene TRBV2; TRBD1 matches at 7 bases. CDR3 size: 16 residues. The trim removed 6 bases at V and 0 bases at J, leaving 10 bases unmatched. Germline V gene lookup returns CDR1 SNHLY and CDR2 FYNNEI.